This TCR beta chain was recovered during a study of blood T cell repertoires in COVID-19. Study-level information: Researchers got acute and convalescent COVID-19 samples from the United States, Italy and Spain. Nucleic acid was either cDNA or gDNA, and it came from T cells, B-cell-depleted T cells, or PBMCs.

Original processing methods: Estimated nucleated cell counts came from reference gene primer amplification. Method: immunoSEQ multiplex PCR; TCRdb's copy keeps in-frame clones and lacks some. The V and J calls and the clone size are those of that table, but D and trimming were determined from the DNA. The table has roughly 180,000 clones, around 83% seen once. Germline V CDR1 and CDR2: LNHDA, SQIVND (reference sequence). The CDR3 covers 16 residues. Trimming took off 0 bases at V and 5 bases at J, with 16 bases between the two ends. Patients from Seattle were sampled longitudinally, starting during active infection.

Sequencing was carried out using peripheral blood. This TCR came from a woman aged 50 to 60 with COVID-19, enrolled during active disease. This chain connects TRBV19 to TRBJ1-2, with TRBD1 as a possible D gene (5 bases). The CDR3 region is CASSIDVPSGGYGYTF. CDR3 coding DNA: TGTGCCAGTAGTATAGATGTTCCGTCCGGGGGATATGGCTACACCTTC.